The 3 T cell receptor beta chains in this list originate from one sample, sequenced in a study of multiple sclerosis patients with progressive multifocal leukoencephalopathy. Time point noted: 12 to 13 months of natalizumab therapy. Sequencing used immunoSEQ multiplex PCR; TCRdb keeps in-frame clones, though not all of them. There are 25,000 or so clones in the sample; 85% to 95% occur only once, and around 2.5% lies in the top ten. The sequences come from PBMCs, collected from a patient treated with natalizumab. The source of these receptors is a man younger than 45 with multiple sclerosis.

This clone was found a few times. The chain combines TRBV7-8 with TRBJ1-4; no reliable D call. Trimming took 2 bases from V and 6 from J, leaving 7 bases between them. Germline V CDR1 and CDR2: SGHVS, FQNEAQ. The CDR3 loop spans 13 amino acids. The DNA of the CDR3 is TGTGCCAGCAGCTTAACTGCCCATGAAAAACTGTTTTTT. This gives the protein CASSLTAHEKLFF.

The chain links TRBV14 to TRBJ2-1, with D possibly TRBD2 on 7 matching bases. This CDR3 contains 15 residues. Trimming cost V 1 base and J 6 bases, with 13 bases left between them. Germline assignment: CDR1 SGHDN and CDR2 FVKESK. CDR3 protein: CASSQVGGAVNEQFF. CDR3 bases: TGTGCCAGCAGCCAAGTGGGGGGGGCTGTCAATGAGCAGTTCTTC. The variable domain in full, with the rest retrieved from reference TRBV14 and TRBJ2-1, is EAGVTQFPSHSVIEKGQTVTLRCDPISGHDNLYWYRRVMGKEIKFLLHFVKESKQDESGMPNNRFLAERTGGTYSTLKVQPAELEDSGVYFCASSQVGGAVNEQFFGPGTRLTVL.

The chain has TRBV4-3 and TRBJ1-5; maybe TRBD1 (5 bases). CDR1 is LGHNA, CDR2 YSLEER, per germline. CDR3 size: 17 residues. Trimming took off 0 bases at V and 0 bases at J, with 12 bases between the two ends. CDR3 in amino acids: CASSQDRGSYSNQPQHF. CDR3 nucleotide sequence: TGCGCCAGCAGCCAAGATCGGGGGAGCTATAGCAATCAGCCCCAGCATTTT.